This T cell receptor (beta chain) appears in the sequencing data of a study of control samples from healthy donors and cancer patients. The assay was immunoSEQ multiplex PCR, and TCRdb's table has in-frame clones only and misses some. Among 150,000 or so clones listed, 88% were seen once. Germline CDR1 and CDR2: DFQATT and SNEGSKA (reference sequence). The CDR3 is 11 residues long. V was clipped by 6 bases and J by 6 bases, with 12 bases between them. The chain recombines TRBV20-1 with TRBJ2-7; the D gene is possibly TRBD1 (5 bases). The TCR originated in a woman aged 25 to 39 in good health. The source material was blood. CDR3: CSALQAAEQYF. In DNA form, the CDR3 reads TGCAGTGCCTTACAGGCGGCCGAGCAGTACTTC.